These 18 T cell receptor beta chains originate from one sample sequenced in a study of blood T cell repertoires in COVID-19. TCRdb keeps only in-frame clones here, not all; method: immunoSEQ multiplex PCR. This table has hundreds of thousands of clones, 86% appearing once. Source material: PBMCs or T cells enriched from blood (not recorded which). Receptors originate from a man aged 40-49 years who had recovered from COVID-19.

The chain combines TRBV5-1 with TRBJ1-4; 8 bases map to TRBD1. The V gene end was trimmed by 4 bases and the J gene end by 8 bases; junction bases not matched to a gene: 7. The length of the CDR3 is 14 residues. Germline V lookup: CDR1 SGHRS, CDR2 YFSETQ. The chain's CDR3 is CASSIQGAGEKLFF. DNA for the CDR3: TGCGCCAGCAGCATCCAGGGGGCTGGGGAAAAACTGTTTTTT.

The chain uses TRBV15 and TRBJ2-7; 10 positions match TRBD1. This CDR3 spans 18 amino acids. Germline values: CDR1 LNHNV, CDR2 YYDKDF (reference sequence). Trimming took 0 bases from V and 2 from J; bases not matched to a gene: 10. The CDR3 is CATSRDPSGQGIPYEQYF. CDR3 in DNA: TGTGCCACCAGCAGAGATCCATCGGGACAGGGGATTCCCTACGAGCAGTACTTC.

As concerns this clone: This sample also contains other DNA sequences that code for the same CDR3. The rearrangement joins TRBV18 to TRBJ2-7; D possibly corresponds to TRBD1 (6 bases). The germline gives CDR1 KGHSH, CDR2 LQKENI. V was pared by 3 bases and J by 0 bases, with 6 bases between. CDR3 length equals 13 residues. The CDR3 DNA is TGTGCCAGCTCACCGGACAGCTCCTACGAGCAGTACTTC. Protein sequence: CASSPDSSYEQYF.

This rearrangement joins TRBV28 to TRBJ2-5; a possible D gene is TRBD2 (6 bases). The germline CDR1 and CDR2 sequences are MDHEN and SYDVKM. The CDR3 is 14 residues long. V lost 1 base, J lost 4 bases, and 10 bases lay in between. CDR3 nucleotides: TGTGCCAGCAGTTTATTAGTGGGAGGAGAGACCCAGTACTTC. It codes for CASSLLVGGETQYF.

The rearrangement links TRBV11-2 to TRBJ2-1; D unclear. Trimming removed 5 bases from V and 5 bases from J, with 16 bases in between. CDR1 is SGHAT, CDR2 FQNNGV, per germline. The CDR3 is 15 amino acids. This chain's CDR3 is CASSPTMEPNNEQFF. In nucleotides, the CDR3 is TGTGCCAGCAGCCCCACAATGGAGCCAAACAATGAGCAGTTCTTC.

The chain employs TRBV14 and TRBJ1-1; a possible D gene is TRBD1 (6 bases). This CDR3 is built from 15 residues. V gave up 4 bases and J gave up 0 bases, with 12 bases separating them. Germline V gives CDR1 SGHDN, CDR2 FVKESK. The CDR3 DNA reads TGTGCCAGCAGCCTACGCAGGGGTATGAACACTGAAGCTTTCTTT. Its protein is CASSLRRGMNTEAFF.

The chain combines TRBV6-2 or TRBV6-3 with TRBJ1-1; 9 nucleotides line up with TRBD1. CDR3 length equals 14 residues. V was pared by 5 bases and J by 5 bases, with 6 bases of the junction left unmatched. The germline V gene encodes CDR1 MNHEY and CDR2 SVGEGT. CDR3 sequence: CASSQRDRETEAFF. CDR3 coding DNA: TGTGCCAGCAGTCAACGGGACAGGGAGACTGAAGCTTTCTTT.

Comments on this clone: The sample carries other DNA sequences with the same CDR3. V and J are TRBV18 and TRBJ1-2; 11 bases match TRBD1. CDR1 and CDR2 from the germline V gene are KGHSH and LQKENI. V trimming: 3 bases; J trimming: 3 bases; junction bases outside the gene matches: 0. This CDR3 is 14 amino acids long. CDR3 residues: CASSPGQGDYGYTF. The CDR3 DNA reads TGTGCCAGCTCACCGGGACAGGGGGACTATGGCTACACCTTC.

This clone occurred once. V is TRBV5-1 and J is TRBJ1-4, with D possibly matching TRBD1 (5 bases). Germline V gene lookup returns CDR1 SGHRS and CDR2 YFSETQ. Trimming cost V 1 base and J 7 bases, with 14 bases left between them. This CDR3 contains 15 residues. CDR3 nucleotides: TGCGCCAGCAGCTTGCGCGGGGGTAAGGTTGAAAAACTGTTTTTT. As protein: CASSLRGGKVEKLFF.

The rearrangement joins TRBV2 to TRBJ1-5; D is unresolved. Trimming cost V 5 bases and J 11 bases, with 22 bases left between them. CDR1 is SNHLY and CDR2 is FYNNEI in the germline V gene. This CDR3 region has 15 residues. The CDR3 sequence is CASSQDRTGKVAQHF. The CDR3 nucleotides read TGTGCCAGCAGTCAAGACCGGACGGGGAAGGTGGCCCAGCATTTT.

The CDR3 region is CASSWTLTGTSYEQYF. CDR3 DNA: TGCGCCAGCAGCTGGACCCTGACAGGGACTTCTTACGAGCAGTACTTC. V usage is TRBV5-1 and J usage is TRBJ2-7, with D perhaps matching TRBD1 (7 bases). V lost 3 bases, J lost 4 bases, and 20 bases lay in between. The germline V gene has CDR1 SGHRS and CDR2 YFSETQ. This CDR3 is 16 amino acids long. Variable domain in full (rest from reference TRBV5-1 and TRBJ2-7): KAGVTQTPRYLIKTRGQQVTLSCSPISGHRSVSWYQQTPGQGLQFLFEYFSETQRNKGNFPGRFSGRQFSNSRSEMNVSTLELGDSALYLCASSWTLTGTSYEQYFGPGTRLTVT.

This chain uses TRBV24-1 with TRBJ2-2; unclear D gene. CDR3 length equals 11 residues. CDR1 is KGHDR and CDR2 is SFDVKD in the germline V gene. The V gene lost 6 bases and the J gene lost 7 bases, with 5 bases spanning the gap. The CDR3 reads CATSFSGELFF. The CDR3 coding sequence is TGTGCCACCAGTTTTAGCGGGGAGCTGTTTTTT.

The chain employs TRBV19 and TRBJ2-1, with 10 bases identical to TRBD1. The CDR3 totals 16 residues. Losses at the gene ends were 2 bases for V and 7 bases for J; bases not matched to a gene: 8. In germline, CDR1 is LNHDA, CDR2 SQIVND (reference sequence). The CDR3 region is CASSIITGQGFNEQFF. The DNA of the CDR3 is TGTGCCAGTAGTATAATCACGGGACAGGGGTTTAATGAGCAGTTCTTC.

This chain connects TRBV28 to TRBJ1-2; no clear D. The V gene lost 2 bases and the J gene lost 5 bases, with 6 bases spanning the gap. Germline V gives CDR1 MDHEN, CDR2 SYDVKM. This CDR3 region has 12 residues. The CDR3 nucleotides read TGTGCCAGCAGTTTAGATACTTATGGCTACACCTTC. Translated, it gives CASSLDTYGYTF.

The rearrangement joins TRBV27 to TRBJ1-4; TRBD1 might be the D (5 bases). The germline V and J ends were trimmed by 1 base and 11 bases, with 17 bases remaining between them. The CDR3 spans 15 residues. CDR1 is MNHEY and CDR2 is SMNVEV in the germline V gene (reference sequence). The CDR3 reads CASSLLGGALGKLFF. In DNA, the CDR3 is TGTGCCAGCAGTTTATTGGGCGGGGCATTGGGGAAACTGTTTTTT.

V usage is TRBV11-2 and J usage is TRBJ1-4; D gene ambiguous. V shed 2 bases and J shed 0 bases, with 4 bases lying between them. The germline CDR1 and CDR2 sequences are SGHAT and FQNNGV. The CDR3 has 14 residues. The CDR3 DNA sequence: TGTGCCAGCAGCTTAACTGCAACTAATGAAAAACTGTTTTTT. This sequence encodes CASSLTATNEKLFF.

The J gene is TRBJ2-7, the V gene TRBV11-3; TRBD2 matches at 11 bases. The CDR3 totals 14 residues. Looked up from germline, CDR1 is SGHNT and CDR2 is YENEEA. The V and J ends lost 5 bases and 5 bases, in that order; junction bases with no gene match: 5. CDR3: CASSPRTSGHEQYF. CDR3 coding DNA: TGTGCCAGCAGCCCGAGGACTAGCGGGCACGAGCAGTACTTC.

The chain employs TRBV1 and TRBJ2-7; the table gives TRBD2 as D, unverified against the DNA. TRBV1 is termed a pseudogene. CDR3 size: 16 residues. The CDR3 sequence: CTSSHGPAGLSYEQYF. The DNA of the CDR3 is TGCACCAGCAGCCACGGCCCAGCGGGATTAAGCTACGAGCAGTACTTC.